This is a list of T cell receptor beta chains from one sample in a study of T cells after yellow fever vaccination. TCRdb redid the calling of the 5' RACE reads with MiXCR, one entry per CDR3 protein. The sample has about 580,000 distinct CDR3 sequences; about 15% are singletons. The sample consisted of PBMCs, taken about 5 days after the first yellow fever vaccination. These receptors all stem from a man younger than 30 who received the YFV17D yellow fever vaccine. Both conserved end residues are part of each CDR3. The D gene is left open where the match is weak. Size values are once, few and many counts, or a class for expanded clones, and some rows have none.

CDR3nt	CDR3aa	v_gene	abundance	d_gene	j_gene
TGCGCCAGCAGCCAAGGTGTGGAGAATTCACCCCTCCACTTT	CASSQGVENSPLHF	TRBV4-3	few	NA	TRBJ1-6
TGTGCCAGCAGTTTGTTGGCCTCTGGGGCCAACGTCCTGACTTTC	CASSLLASGANVLTF	TRBV12-3/TRBV12-4	NA	NA	TRBJ2-6
TGCGCCAGCAGCCCAGCAGCCGGGACAGGCGATACAGATACGCAGTATTTT	CASSPAAGTGDTDTQYF	TRBV4-1	NA	TRBD1	TRBJ2-3
TGCGCCAGCAGCTTGGCAGGGAACCAAGAGACCCAGTACTTC	CASSLAGNQETQYF	TRBV5-1	many	NA	TRBJ2-5
TGTGCCACCAGCAGTCTAGCGGGGGCGTACCAAGAGACCCAGTACTTC	CATSSLAGAYQETQYF	TRBV15	few	TRBD2	TRBJ2-5
TGTGCCAGTAGAAGGCGGGACTACAATGAGCAGTTCTTC	CASRRRDYNEQFF	TRBV19	few	NA	TRBJ2-1
TGCAGTGCTAGGGATTATAATGAAAAACTGTTTTTT	CSARDYNEKLFF	TRBV20-1	few	NA	TRBJ1-4
TGTGCCAGCAGTTTTTGGTCTAGCGGGGGATACGAGCAGTACTTC	CASSFWSSGGYEQYF	TRBV12-3/TRBV12-4	few	TRBD2	TRBJ2-7
TGTGCCACCACCGTTATCAGGGGGAATGAGCAGTTCTTC	CATTVIRGNEQFF	TRBV2	NA	TRBD1	TRBJ2-1
TGTGCCAGCAGCTTAGGAGGTCCGGGACTACGGGCCGCGGAGACCCAGTACTTC	CASSLGGPGLRAAETQYF	TRBV11-2	few	TRBD2	TRBJ2-5
TGTGCCAGCAGCCCACCAACGGCGAACACTGAAGCTTTCTTT	CASSPPTANTEAFF	TRBV7-8	few	NA	TRBJ1-1
TGTGCCAGCAGTCCTAGCGCCCACTCTGGAAACACCATATATTTT	CASSPSAHSGNTIYF	TRBV12-3/TRBV12-4	once	NA	TRBJ1-3
TGTGCCAGCAGCTTAGAACAGGGGGCTGAAGCTTTCTTT	CASSLEQGAEAFF	TRBV7-2	NA	TRBD1	TRBJ1-1
TGTGCCAGCAGTTTTGGGGACAATCAGCCCCAGCATTTT	CASSFGDNQPQHF	TRBV12-3/TRBV12-4	many	NA	TRBJ1-5
TGTGCCAGCAGCAAAGACAGGGGACAGCCCCAGCATTTT	CASSKDRGQPQHF	TRBV7-3	NA	TRBD1	TRBJ1-5
TGTGCCAGCAGTAACACAGGGGGCGGTGAAAAACTGTTTTTT	CASSNTGGGEKLFF	TRBV12-3/TRBV12-4	NA	TRBD1	TRBJ1-4
TGTGCCAGCAGTTCCAGGGGCTTGAGGCGCAATCAGCCCCAGCATTTT	CASSSRGLRRNQPQHF	TRBV12-3/TRBV12-4	NA	NA	TRBJ1-5
TGTGCCAGCAGTAAGGGGGGCCTATACAATGAGCAGTTCTTC	CASSKGGLYNEQFF	TRBV11-3	NA	NA	TRBJ2-1
TGTGCCACCAGCAGAGATTTGGCTTTAACTGAAGCTTTCTTT	CATSRDLALTEAFF	TRBV15	NA	NA	TRBJ1-1
TGCAGTGCTAGACCCATGGACCCTAATCATCTAGCCAAAAACATTCAGTACTTC	CSARPMDPNHLAKNIQYF	TRBV20-1	few	NA	TRBJ2-4
TGTGCCAGCAGTTTATCGTACAGGGGAGAAAAACTGTTTTTT	CASSLSYRGEKLFF	TRBV27	few	TRBD1	TRBJ1-4
TGTGCCAGCAGCTTTCGACTAGCGGGGGCCTTCCAAGAGACCCAGTACTTC	CASSFRLAGAFQETQYF	TRBV7-2	NA	TRBD2	TRBJ2-5
TGTGCCAGTAGTACGGGGACAGACCTCACAGATACGCAGTATTTT	CASSTGTDLTDTQYF	TRBV19	few	TRBD1	TRBJ2-3